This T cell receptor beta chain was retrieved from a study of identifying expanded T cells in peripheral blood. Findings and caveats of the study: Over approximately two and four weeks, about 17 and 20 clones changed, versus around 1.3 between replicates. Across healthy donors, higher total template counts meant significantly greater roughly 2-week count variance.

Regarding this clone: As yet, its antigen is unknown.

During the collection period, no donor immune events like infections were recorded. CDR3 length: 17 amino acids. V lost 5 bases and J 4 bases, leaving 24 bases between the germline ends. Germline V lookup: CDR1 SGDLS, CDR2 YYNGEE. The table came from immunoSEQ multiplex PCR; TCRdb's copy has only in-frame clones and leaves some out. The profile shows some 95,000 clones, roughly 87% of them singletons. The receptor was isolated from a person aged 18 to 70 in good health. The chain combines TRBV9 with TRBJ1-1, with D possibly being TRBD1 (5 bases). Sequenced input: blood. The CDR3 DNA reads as TGTGCCAGCAGTCAGATCAGGGATGGTGTCCTGGGCACTGAAGCTTTCTTT. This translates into CASSQIRDGVLGTEAFF. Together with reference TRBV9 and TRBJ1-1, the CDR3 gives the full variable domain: DSGVTQTPKHLITATGQRVTLRCSPRSGDLSVYWYQQSLDQGLQFLIQYYNGEERAKGNILERFSAQQFPDLHSELNLSSLELGDSALYFCASSQIRDGVLGTEAFFGQGTRLTVV.